A single sample is the source of the 12 T cell receptor beta chains below, sequenced in a study of blood T cell repertoires in COVID-19. Assay: immunoSEQ multiplex PCR; the TCRdb copy retains only in-frame clones and omits some. Among about 80,000 clones listed, around 79% were seen once. The sequenced sample was peripheral blood. The receptor set was obtained from a human donor in a cohort sampled during active COVID-19.

The chain is built from TRBV7-3 and TRBJ2-3; 7 bases map to TRBD2. The germline V gene has CDR1 SGHTA and CDR2 FQGTGA. V lost 2 bases, J lost 4 bases, and 3 bases stayed unmatched. The CDR3 loop spans 14 amino acids. In nucleotides, the CDR3 is TGTGCCAGCAGCTTAGCTAGCGGCCCAGATACGCAGTATTTT. Its protein product is CASSLASGPDTQYF.

V and J are TRBV29-1 and TRBJ2-7, with D perhaps TRBD1 (6 bases). The germline V gene encodes CDR1 SQVTM and CDR2 ANQGSEA. Trimming took 6 bases from V and 4 from J, leaving 10 bases between them. This CDR3 has 11 residues. CDR3 amino acids: CSVKQGYEQYV. CDR3 DNA sequence: TGCAGCGTAAAACAGGGTTACGAGCAGTACGTC.

The V call is TRBV2, the J call TRBJ2-1; a possible D gene is TRBD2 (6 bases). Trimming removed 6 bases at V and 9 bases at J, with 21 bases between. The CDR3 sequence is 15 residues long. The V gene's germline CDR1 is SNHLY and CDR2 FYNNEI. For the CDR3, the DNA is TGTGCCAGCAGAATGAGGAGGGTCCAAAGGGGTGAGCAGTTCTTC. Protein product: CASRMRRVQRGEQFF.

The chain employs TRBV7-2 and TRBJ2-1; TRBD2 is a possible D gene (5 bases). V was clipped by 2 bases and J by 5 bases, with 22 bases between them. The CDR3 covers 18 residues. Germline V CDR1 and CDR2: SGHTA, FQGNSA. The CDR3 DNA reads TGTGCCAGCAGCTTAAAAACCCCTGAGAGACTAACACACAATGAGCAGTTCTTC. Residues: CASSLKTPERLTHNEQFF. Full variable domain (rest looked up from reference TRBV7-2 and TRBJ2-1): GAGVSQSPSNKVTEKGKDVELRCDPISGHTALYWYRQSLGQGLEFLIYFQGNSAPDKSGLPSDRFSAERTGGSVSTLTIQRTQQEDSAVYLCASSLKTPERLTHNEQFFGPGTRLTVL.

This rearrangement joins TRBV7-2 to TRBJ2-5, with D perhaps TRBD1 (6 bases). The CDR3 extends over 13 amino acids. Germline assignment: CDR1 SGHTA and CDR2 FQGNSA. The germline V and J ends were trimmed by 5 bases and 7 bases, with 14 bases remaining between them. This chain's CDR3 is CASSPQGIGTQYF. CDR3 sequence (DNA): TGTGCCAGCAGCCCCCAGGGGATCGGGACCCAGTACTTC.

A single count supports this clone. The DNA for the CDR3 is TGTGCCAGCAGCTTAGCGCGGAACACCTTGGAGCAGTACTTC. This sequence encodes CASSLARNTLEQYF. This chain uses TRBV7-8 with TRBJ2-7; D uncertain. The germline CDR1 and CDR2 sequences are SGHVS and FQNEAQ. The CDR3 totals 14 residues. V lost 0 bases, J lost 7 bases, and 13 bases lay in between.

The CDR3 loop reads CAATQGITGELFF. As DNA, the CDR3 is TGTGCCGCCACACAGGGAATCACCGGGGAGCTGTTTTTT. This chain connects TRBV18 to TRBJ2-2; D might be TRBD1 (6 bases). The CDR3 sequence is 13 residues long. Trimming removed 11 bases at V and 4 bases at J, with 14 bases between. Germline V gene sequence: CDR1 KGHSH, CDR2 LQKENI.

V is TRBV19 and J is TRBJ1-5; D is unresolved. Germline-derived CDR1 and CDR2 are LNHDA and SQIVND (reference sequence). CDR3 length: 14 residues. With 3 bases removed from V and 2 bases from J, the gap between germline ends came to 8 bases. CDR3 in amino acids: CASSIGIGNQPQHF. DNA of the CDR3: TGTGCCAGTAGTATCGGGATTGGCAATCAGCCCCAGCATTTT.

This rearrangement joins TRBV6-5 to TRBJ2-2; 8 nucleotides align to TRBD1. Unmatched junction bases numbered 3, after V lost 2 bases and J lost 4 bases. The CDR3 runs to 15 residues. Germline CDR1 MNHEY, CDR2 SVGAGI. The CDR3 loop is CASSYAGGGTGELFF. For the CDR3, the DNA is TGTGCCAGCAGTTACGCAGGGGGCGGCACCGGGGAGCTGTTTTTT.

The CDR3 here is CASSTLGQGSTQYF. DNA of the CDR3: TGTGCCAGCAGCACCCTAGGACAGGGGAGTACGCAGTATTTT. V is TRBV7-3 and J is TRBJ2-3; TRBD1 aligns across 9 bases. The CDR3 is 14 residues long. The junction had 8 bases not matched to a gene; V was cut back by 5 bases and J by 8 bases. Germline CDR1 is SGHTA and CDR2 is FQGTGA.

This clone appeared a few times. The rearrangement joins TRBV14 to TRBJ2-7; TRBD1 agrees at 12 bases. Per germline, CDR1 SGHDN and CDR2 FVKESK. This CDR3 comprises 15 residues. V was pared by 4 bases and J by 4 bases, with 5 bases of the junction left unmatched. CDR3 sequence: CASSLGTGGKYEQYV. Written as DNA, the CDR3 is TGTGCCAGCAGCCTAGGGACAGGGGGCAAGTACGAGCAGTACGTC.

The chain recombines TRBV4-1 with TRBJ1-1; 8 bases map to TRBD1. In germline, CDR1 is MGHRA, CDR2 YSYEKL. The CDR3 runs to 15 residues. V lost 4 bases to trimming and J lost 7 bases; unmatched junction nucleotides: 11. CDR3 in DNA: TGCGCCAGCAGCCCCCGACAGGGGATTTCAAATGAAGCTTTCTTT. It is translated as CASSPRQGISNEAFF.